This entry lists 11 T cell receptor beta chains sequenced from one sample in a study of PD-1 blockade in classical Hodgkin lymphoma. Every patient experienced relapse after autologous stem cell transplantation, and brentuximab vedotin exposure varied. This table comes from immunoSEQ multiplex PCR, and its TCRdb copy is limited to in-frame clones, with some not included. The sample holds approximately 150,000 clones; just under 80% are singletons and the top ten take about 9.2%. The specimen was peripheral blood mononuclear cells (PBMCs), collected before the second cycle of nivolumab. The receptors were gathered from a human donor with classical Hodgkin lymphoma.

The chain carries TRBV2 and TRBJ1-1; D remains ambiguous. Germline CDR1 and CDR2: SNHLY and FYNNEI. The CDR3 is made up of 14 amino acids. Trimming removed 3 bases at V and 4 bases at J, with 12 bases between. CDR3 in amino acids: CASSERGRSTEAFF. As DNA, the CDR3 is TGTGCCAGCAGTGAGCGGGGTAGAAGCACTGAAGCTTTCTTT.

Only a few counts were recorded for this clone. The genes are TRBV10-3 and TRBJ2-1, with 7 bases identical to TRBD2. J lost 0 bases, V lost 10 bases, and 3 bases had no gene match. This CDR3 spans 13 amino acids. Germline values: CDR1 ENHRY, CDR2 SYGVKD. The CDR3 sequence: CATGGNSYNEQFF. The CDR3 DNA follows: TGTGCCACCGGGGGGAACTCCTACAATGAGCAGTTCTTC.

V gene TRBV5-4 combines with J gene TRBJ2-7; TRBD1 agrees at 7 bases. The CDR3 totals 15 residues. With V trimmed by 5 bases and J by 3 bases, 11 bases remained unmatched. Germline V gene sequence: CDR1 SGHNT, CDR2 YYREEE (reference sequence). CDR3 sequence: CASRDGQEVLYEQYF. Here the CDR3 DNA reads TGTGCCAGCAGGGACGGACAGGAGGTCCTCTACGAGCAGTACTTC.

This clone was observed a single time. This sequence joins TRBV7-2 and TRBJ2-5, with D perhaps TRBD2 (5 bases). V dropped 2 bases and J dropped 2 bases, with 9 bases sitting between them. The germline V gene encodes CDR1 SGHTA and CDR2 FQGNSA. The CDR3 length is 14 residues. The CDR3 loop is CASSLSLAQETQYF. The CDR3 bases are TGTGCCAGCAGCTTATCCCTAGCACAAGAGACCCAGTACTTC.

This chain joins TRBV6-5 and TRBJ1-4, with 8 positions matching TRBD1. This CDR3 is built from 15 residues. The germline CDR1 and CDR2 sequences are MNHEY and SVGAGI. Trimming took 8 bases from V and 8 from J; bases not matched to a gene: 13. The CDR3 DNA is TGTGCCAGCGGGCCGCAGGGGGCACTACGGGAAAAACTGTTTTTT. Protein product: CASGPQGALREKLFF.

Only a few counts were recorded for this clone. The chain uses TRBV7-2 and TRBJ2-3; 8 bases are a match to TRBD2. The ends lost 5 bases at V and 4 bases at J; junction bases unmatched: 17. Germline values: CDR1 SGHTA, CDR2 FQGNSA. The CDR3 runs to 18 residues. CDR3 in DNA: TGTGCCAGCAGCCCACGGAGTAGCGGGGCCCTCCCCCCAGATACGCAGTATTTT. Translation gives CASSPRSSGALPPDTQYF.

The genes are TRBV13 and TRBJ1-1; D is unclear. CDR3 size: 16 residues. V was trimmed by 4 bases and J by 2 bases, leaving 17 bases between them. Germline CDR1 and CDR2: PRHDT and FYEKMQ (reference sequence). The CDR3 region is CASSSRPFLLNTEAFF. CDR3 sequence (DNA): TGTGCCAGCAGCTCCCGGCCCTTCCTGTTAAACACTGAAGCTTTCTTT.

V is TRBV9 and J is TRBJ1-1; tentatively, D is TRBD1 (5 bases). Trimming took off 3 bases at V and 1 base at J, with 19 bases between the two ends. This CDR3 is 17 amino acids long. Germline-derived CDR1 and CDR2 are SGDLS and YYNGEE. The CDR3 nucleotides read TGTGCCAGCAGCGGCCTAAACCAGGGTACGGGGAACACTGAAGCTTTCTTT. Translating gives CASSGLNQGTGNTEAFF.

This clone has more than one count but fewer than ten. CDR3 loop: CAWRASGIGGETQYF. The CDR3 nucleotides read TGTGCCTGGAGGGCTAGCGGGATAGGTGGGGAGACCCAGTACTTC. The rearrangement joins TRBV30 to TRBJ2-5; 9 bases match TRBD2. V lost 3 bases, J lost 5 bases, and 10 bases stayed unmatched. The CDR3 is 15 amino acids. Germline V gene sequence: CDR1 GTSNPN, CDR2 SVGIG (reference sequence). Full variable domain (missing parts from reference TRBV30 and TRBJ2-5): SQTIHQWPATLVQPVGSPLSLECTVEGTSNPNLYWYRQAAGRGLQLLFYSVGIGQISSEVPQNLSASRPQDRQFILSSKKLLLSDSGFYLCAWRASGIGGETQYFGPGTRLLVL.

This clone appeared a few times. The chain combines TRBV27 with TRBJ2-4; the D gene is possibly TRBD2 (6 bases). The CDR3 covers 15 residues. Germline V gene sequence: CDR1 MNHEY, CDR2 SMNVEV (reference sequence). Trimming took 3 bases from V and 6 from J, leaving 15 bases between them. The chain's CDR3 is CASSLGGASVNIQYF. DNA for the CDR3: TGTGCCAGCAGTTTGGGCGGGGCGAGTGTAAACATTCAGTACTTC.

This clone turned up a few times. CDR3 coding DNA: TGTGCCAGCAGCTTCACAGAGCACTCCTACGAGCAGTACTTC. This codes for CASSFTEHSYEQYF. This chain links TRBV11-1 with TRBJ2-7; D call uncertain. The CDR3 runs 14 residues. Germline V gene lookup returns CDR1 SGHAT and CDR2 FQDESV (reference sequence). Trimming removed 3 bases at V and 0 bases at J, with 9 bases between.